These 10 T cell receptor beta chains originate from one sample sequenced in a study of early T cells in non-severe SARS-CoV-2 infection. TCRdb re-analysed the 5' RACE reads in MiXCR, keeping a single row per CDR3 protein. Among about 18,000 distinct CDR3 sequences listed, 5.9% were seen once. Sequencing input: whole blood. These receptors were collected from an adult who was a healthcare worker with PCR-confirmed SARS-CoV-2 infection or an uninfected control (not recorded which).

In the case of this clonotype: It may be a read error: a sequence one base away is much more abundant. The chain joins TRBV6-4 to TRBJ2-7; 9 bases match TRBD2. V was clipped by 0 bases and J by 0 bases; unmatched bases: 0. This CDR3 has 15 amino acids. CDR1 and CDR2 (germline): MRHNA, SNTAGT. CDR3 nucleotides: TGTGCCAGCAGTGACTCTAGCGGGAGCTCCTACGAGCAGTACTTC. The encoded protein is CASSDSSGSSYEQYF.

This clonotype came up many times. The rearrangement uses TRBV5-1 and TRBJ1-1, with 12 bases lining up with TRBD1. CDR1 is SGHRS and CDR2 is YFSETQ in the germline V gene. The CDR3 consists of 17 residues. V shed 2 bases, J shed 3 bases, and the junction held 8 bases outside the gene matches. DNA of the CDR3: TGCGCCAGCAGCTTTGGGACAGGGGGCGATTTGGACACTGAAGCTTTCTTT. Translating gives CASSFGTGGDLDTEAFF.

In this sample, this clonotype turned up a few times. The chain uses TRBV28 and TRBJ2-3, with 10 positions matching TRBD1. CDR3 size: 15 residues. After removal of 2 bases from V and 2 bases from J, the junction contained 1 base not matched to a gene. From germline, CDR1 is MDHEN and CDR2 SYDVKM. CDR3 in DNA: TGTGCCAGCAGTTTAGGGACAGGGGCCACAGATACGCAGTATTTT. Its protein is CASSLGTGATDTQYF.

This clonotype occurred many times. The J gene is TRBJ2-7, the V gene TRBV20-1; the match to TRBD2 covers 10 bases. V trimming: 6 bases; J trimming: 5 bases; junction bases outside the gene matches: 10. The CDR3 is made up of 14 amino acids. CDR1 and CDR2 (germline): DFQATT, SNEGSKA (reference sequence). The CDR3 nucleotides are TGCAGTGCCCCCCCTAGCGGGAGTTCGAACGAGCAGTACTTC. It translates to CSAPPSGSSNEQYF.

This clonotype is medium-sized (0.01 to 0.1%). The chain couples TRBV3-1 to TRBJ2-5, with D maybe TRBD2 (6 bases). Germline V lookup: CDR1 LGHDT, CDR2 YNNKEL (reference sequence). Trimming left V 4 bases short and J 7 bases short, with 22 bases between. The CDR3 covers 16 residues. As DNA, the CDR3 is TGTGCCAGCAGCCCAACCCCCGGACTAACGCTAAGGACCCAGTACTTC. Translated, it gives CASSPTPGLTLRTQYF.

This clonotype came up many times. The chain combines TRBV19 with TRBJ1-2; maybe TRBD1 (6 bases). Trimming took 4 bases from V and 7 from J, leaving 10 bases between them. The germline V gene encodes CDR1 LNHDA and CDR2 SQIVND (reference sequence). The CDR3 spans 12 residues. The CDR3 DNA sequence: TGTGCCAGTAGTAAGGAAGGGGGTGGCTACACCTTC. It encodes CASSKEGGGYTF.

In DNA form, the CDR3 reads TGTGCCATCTCGGCCAGGGTTTACGACGAGCAGTACTTC. It specifies CAISARVYDEQYF. This rearrangement joins TRBV10-3 to TRBJ2-7, with TRBD1 as a possible D gene (5 bases). Germline CDR1 reads ENHRY; CDR2 reads SYGVKD. The CDR3 consists of 13 residues. V dropped 8 bases and J dropped 5 bases, with 16 bases sitting between them.

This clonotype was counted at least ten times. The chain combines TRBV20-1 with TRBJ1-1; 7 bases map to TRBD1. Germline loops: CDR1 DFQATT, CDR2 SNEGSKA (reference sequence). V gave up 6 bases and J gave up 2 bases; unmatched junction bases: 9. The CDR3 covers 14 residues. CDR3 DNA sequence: TGCAGTGCCCCCGCCGGGGACAGCAACACTGAAGCTTTCTTT. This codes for CSAPAGDSNTEAFF.

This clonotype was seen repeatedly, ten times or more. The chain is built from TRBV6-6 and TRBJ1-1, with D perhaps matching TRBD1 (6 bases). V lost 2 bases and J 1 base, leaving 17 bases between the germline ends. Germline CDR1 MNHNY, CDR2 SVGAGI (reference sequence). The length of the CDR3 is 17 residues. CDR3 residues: CASSYQAKTGRNTEAFF. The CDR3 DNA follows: TGTGCCAGCAGTTACCAGGCTAAGACAGGTCGGAACACTGAAGCTTTCTTT.

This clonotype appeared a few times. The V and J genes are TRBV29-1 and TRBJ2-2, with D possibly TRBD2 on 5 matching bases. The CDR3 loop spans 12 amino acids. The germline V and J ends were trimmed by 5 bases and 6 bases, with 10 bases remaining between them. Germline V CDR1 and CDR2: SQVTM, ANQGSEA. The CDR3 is CSVSRVSGELFF. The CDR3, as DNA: TGCAGCGTTTCGCGGGTATCCGGGGAGCTGTTTTTT.